The text below deals with one TCR beta chain. The clone's antigen remains unknown. Qualities for individual bases were not recorded, and no much larger clone is one base off. The sample comes from a study of PD-1 blockade in classical Hodgkin lymphoma (dated by TCRdb to 2018 to 2020). Regarding the complete study: Nivolumab dosing was 3 mg/kg intravenously every 2 weeks, continuing until either disease progression or unacceptable toxicity. The study used TCR beta sequencing and CyTOF to define a peripheral blood immune signature of response to PD-1 blockade in classical Hodgkin lymphoma.

The CDR3 starts with the cysteine, ends with the phenylalanine, and has 13 residues. Here the CDR3 DNA is all that survives: 39 bases in frame from base 1. For CDR1 and CDR2, the germline V gene lists SNHLY and FYNNEI. The V and J ends are trimmed by 2 bases and 2 bases, leaving 4 bases between them. Genomic DNA was extracted with the Qiagen DNeasy kit from unsorted PBMCs and from negatively selected CD4+ and CD8+ fractions. Amplification of TCR beta CDR3 regions was done by immunoSEQ multiplex PCR with primers that anneal to V and J segments. Amplification bias was minimized using a synthetic immune receptor repertoire, and residual bias was removed computationally after sequencing. Concerning the study's data processing: Custom Python scripts were used to quantify repertoire diversity as the Shannon entropy index. The unsorted, CD4+ and CD8+ repertoires were each analyzed separately, with the exception of combined analyses, where CD4+ and CD8+ sequences were merged in silico. Clonal expansion was defined as a frequency increase of at least 2-fold after treatment compared with C1D1, and clones undetected at baseline were assigned a pseudocount of 0.5. Singleton clones were defined as clones with 0 or 1 copy at C1D1, and non-singleton clones were defined as clones with 2 or more copies. By matching protein sequences in sorted samples from the same patient, clones expanded in unsorted samples were annotated as CD4+, CD8+ or unknown. Wilcoxon tests on paired samples were used to test changes in diversity from C1D1 to C4D1. TCRdb took over this immuneACCESS table, retaining in-frame rearrangements with V and J assigned. Such tables are incomplete; in checked studies, under half of the missing clones stem from an unresolved V gene, and the remainder is unexplained. That table is the source of V, J and clone size, and D and trimming were worked out from the DNA. The sample table records under 9,000 clones; roughly 85% of these occur just once. The ten biggest clones cover approximately 28% of the sample.

The investigation overall reported the following: CD4+ but not CD8+ TCR diversity rose significantly by C4D1 (p=0.0027 vs p=0.16), most apparent in complete responders (p=0.02). The study was restricted to a single clinical trial cohort, and the causes of repertoire differences, possibly disease activity or prior therapy, were left undefined. Baseline TCR diversity was reported to be lower in newly diagnosed patients than in healthy donors and to be lower still in relapsed/refractory patients. Baseline diversity similar to that of newly diagnosed patients was observed in trial patients achieving complete response, whereas significantly lower diversity was observed in partial responders and progressors. Lower diversity was observed in patients in whom nivolumab was started less than 1 year after ASCT, and these patients were excluded from later analyses so that confounding by immune reconstitution would be avoided.

Explained via the paper, the time point label denotes: cycle 4 day 1 (C4D1), after five to seven weeks of nivolumab. Every trial patient had relapsed following autologous stem cell transplantation, and prior brentuximab vedotin exposure was what differed among cohorts A, B and C. A Miltenyi CD8+ T cell isolation kit was used for magnetic negative selection to purify CD8+ T cells from thawed PBMCs. The trial cohort included 50 to 60 patients with relapsed/refractory classical Hodgkin lymphoma, and each patient had a best overall response of complete response, partial response or progressive disease. Trial patients were treated with single-agent nivolumab in the multi-cohort phase II CheckMate 205 trial. An independent review committee assessed best overall response by applying the 2007 International Working Group response criteria. Trial PBMCs were collected just before the start of nivolumab (C1D1) and during therapy at cycle 2 day 1 and cycle 4 day 1. Peripheral blood was collected in 8 mL Vacutainer Cell Preparation Tubes, from which PBMCs were isolated by centrifugation and then cryopreserved. Purified CD4+ and CD8+ fractions were prepared only for cases with an additional available PBMC sample. Magnetically labelled cells were depleted on LS columns in a quadroMACS separator, and the flow-through was collected as the purified fraction.

The source was CD8+ T cells from blood, collected before the fourth cycle of nivolumab. The TCR comes from a human donor with classical Hodgkin lymphoma. Recombination joined TRBV2 with TRBJ1-5; no D gene can be assigned with confidence. The CDR3 region: CASSESGNQPQHF. The DNA is TGTGCCAGCAGTGAATCAGGCAATCAGCCCCAGCATTTT.